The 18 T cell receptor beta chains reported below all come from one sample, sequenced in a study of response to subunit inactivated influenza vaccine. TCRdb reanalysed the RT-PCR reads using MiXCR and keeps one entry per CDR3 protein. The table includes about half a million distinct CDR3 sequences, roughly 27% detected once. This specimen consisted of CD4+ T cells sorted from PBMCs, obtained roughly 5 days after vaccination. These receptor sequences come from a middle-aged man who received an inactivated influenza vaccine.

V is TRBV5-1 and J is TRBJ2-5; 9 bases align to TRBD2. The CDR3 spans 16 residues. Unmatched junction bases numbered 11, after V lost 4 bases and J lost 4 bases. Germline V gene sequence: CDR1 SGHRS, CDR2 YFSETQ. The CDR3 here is CASSPGLARFGETQYF. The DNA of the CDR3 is TGCGCCAGCAGCCCGGGACTAGCCCGTTTTGGAGAGACCCAGTACTTC.

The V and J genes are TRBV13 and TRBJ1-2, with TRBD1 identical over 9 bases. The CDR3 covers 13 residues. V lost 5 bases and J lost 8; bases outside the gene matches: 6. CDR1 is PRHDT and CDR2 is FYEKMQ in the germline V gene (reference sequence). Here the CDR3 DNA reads TGTGCCAGCAGCGAGGGACAGGGTCACGGCTACACCTTC. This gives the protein CASSEGQGHGYTF. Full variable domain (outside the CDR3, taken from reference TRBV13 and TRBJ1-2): AAGVIQSPRHLIKEKRETATLKCYPIPRHDTVYWYQQGPGQDPQFLISFYEKMQSDKGSIPDRFSAQQFSDYHSELNMSSLELGDSALYFCASSEGQGHGYTFGSGTRLTVV.

The CDR3 DNA sequence: TGCAGTGCTAGTCCCGCTAACTATGGCTACACCTTC. Translated: CSASPANYGYTF. The chain couples TRBV20-1 to TRBJ1-2; D is uncertain. V lost 3 bases and J lost 0, with 5 bases in between. There are 12 residues in the CDR3. Germline CDR1 DFQATT, CDR2 SNEGSKA (reference sequence).

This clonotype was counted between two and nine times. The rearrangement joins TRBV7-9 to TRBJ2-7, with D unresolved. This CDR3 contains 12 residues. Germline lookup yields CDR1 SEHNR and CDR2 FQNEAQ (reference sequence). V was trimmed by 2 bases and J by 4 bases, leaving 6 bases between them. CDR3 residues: CASSLMEYEQYF. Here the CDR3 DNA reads TGTGCCAGCAGCTTAATGGAATACGAGCAGTACTTC.

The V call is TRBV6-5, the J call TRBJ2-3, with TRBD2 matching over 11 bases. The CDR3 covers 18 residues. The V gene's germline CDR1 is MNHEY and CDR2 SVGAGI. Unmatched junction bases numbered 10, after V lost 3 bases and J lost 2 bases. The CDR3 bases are TGTGCCAGCAGTTATCGTAGTAGCGGGGGGGCCGACACAGATACGCAGTATTTT. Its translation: CASSYRSSGGADTDTQYF.

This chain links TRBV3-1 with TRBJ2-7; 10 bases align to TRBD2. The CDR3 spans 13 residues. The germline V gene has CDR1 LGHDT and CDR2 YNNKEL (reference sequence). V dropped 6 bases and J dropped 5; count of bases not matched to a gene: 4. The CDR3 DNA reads TGTGCCAGCAGTCCTCTAGCGGGAGACGAGCAGTACTTC. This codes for CASSPLAGDEQYF.

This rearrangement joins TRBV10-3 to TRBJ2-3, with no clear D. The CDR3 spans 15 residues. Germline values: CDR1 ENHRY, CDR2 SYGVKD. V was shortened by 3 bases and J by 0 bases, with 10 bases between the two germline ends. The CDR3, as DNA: TGTGCCATCAGTGAAGCCCTAGGGAGCACAGATACGCAGTATTTT. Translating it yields CAISEALGSTDTQYF.

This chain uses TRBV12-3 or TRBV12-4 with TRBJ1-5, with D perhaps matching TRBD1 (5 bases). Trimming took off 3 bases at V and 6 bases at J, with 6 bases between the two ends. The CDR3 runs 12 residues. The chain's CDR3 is CASSFGAQPQHF. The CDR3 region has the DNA TGTGCCAGCAGTTTTGGGGCTCAGCCCCAGCATTTT.

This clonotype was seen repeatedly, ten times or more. The CDR3 loop is CSVAEVYEQYF. The CDR3 nucleotides read TGCAGCGTTGCGGAGGTCTACGAGCAGTACTTC. The chain couples TRBV29-1 to TRBJ2-7; D is possibly TRBD2 (5 bases). Trimming pared 4 bases from V and 3 bases from J, leaving 7 bases between. Germline V CDR1 and CDR2: SQVTM, ANQGSEA. The CDR3 covers 11 residues.

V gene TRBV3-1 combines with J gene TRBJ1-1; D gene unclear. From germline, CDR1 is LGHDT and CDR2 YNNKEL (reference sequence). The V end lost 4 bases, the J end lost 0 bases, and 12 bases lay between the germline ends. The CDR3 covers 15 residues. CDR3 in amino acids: CASSLEGMMNTEAFF. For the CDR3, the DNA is TGTGCCAGCAGCCTAGAAGGTATGATGAACACTGAAGCTTTCTTT.

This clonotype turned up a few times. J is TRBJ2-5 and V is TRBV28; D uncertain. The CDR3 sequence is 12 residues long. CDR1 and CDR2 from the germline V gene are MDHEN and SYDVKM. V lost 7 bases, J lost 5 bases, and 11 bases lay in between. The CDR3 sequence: CASTQTGETQYF. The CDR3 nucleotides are TGTGCCAGCACCCAAACCGGGGAGACCCAGTACTTC.

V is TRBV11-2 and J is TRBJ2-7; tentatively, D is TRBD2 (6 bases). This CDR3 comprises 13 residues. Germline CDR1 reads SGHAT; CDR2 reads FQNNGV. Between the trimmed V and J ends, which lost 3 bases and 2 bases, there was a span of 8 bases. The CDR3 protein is CASSFRRAYEQYF. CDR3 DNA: TGTGCCAGCAGCTTCAGGAGGGCCTACGAGCAGTACTTC.

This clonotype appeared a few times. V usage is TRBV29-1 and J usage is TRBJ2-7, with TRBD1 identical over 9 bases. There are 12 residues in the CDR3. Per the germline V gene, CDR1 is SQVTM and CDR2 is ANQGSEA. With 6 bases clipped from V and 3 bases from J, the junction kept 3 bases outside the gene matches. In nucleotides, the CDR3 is TGCAGCGTGATGGGACAGGGCTACGAGCAGTACTTC. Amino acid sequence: CSVMGQGYEQYF.

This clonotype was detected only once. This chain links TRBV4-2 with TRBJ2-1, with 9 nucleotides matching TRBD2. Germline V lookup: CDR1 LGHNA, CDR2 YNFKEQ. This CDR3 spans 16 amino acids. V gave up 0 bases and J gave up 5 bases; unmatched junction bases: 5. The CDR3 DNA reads TGTGCCAGCAGCCAAGATCAAGCGGGGGGTCACAATGAGCAGTTCTTC. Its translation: CASSQDQAGGHNEQFF.

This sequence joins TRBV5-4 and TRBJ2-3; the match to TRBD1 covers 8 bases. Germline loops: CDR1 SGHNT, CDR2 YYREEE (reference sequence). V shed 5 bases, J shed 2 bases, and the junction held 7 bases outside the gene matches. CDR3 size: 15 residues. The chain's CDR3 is CASSRTGFNTDTQYF. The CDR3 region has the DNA TGTGCCAGCAGTCGGACAGGGTTTAACACAGATACGCAGTATTTT.

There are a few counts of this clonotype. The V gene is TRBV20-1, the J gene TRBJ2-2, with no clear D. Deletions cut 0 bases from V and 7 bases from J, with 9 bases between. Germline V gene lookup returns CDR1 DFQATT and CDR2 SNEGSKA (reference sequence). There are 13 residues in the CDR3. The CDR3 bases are TGCAGTGCTAGAGAGCCAGTAGGCGGGGAGCTGTTTTTT. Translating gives CSAREPVGGELFF.

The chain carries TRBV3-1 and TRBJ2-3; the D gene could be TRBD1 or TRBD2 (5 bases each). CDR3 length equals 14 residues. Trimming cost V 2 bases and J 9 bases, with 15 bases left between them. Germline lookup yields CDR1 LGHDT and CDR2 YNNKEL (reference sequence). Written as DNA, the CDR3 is TGTGCCAGCAGCCAAAGAGGGGCCCCGGGAACGCAGTATTTT. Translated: CASSQRGAPGTQYF.

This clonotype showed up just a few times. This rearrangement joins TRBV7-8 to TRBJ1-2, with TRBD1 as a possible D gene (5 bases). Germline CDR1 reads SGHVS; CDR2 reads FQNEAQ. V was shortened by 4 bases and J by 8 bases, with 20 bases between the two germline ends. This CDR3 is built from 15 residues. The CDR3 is CASSSNRDSREGYTF. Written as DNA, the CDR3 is TGTGCCAGCAGCTCAAACCGGGACTCCCGTGAGGGCTACACCTTC.